This T cell receptor beta chain was captured in a study of CD8 T cells in ankylosing spondylitis. General study findings and limits: Prior work had noted some motif variants in reactive arthritis blood and synovial fluid. In peripheral blood, disease-linked CD8+ clones occurred at relatively low frequencies. In ankylosing spondylitis blood, a motif of seven or eight highly homologous TCR beta variants appeared characteristic.

The sample holds a few counts of this clonotype. The antigen is not known. Construction of TCR beta libraries was performed using quantitative 5'-RACE with molecular barcodes. TCRdb fed the 5' RACE reads into MiXCR, producing one record per CDR3 protein. The sample has about 220,000 distinct CDR3 sequences; around 7.9% are singletons. The sequencing sample was made of blood, either unsorted or a sorted T cell fraction (not recorded which). The sequence derives from a male donor with ankylosing spondylitis.

CDR3 loop: CASSLFGMTQDSYEQYF. Written as DNA, the CDR3 is TGTGCCAGCAGCTTATTCGGGATGACCCAGGACTCCTACGAGCAGTACTTC. The genes are TRBV7-9 and TRBJ2-7; D is possibly TRBD2 (5 bases). The V end was cut by 2 bases, the J end by 0 bases, with 17 bases between. Germline V CDR1 and CDR2: SEHNR, FQNEAQ (reference sequence). This CDR3 region has 17 residues.